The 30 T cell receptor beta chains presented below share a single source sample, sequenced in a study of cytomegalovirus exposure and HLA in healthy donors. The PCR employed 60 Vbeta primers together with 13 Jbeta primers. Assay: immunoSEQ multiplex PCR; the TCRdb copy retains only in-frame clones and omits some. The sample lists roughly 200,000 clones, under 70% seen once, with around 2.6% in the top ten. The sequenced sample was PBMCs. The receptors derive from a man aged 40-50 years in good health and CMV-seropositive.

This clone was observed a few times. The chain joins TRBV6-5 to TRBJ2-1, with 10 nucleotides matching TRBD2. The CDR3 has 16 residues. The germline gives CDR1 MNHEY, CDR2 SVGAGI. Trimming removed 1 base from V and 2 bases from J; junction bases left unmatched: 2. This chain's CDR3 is CASSYFGTSAYNEQFF. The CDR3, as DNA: TGTGCCAGCAGTTACTTCGGGACTAGCGCCTACAATGAGCAGTTCTTC.

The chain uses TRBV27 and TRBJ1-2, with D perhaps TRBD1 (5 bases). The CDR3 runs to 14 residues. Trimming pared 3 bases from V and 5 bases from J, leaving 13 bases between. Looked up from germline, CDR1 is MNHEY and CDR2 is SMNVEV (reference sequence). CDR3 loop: CASSFDSTLYGYTF. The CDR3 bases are TGTGCCAGCAGTTTCGACAGTACCCTATATGGCTACACCTTC.

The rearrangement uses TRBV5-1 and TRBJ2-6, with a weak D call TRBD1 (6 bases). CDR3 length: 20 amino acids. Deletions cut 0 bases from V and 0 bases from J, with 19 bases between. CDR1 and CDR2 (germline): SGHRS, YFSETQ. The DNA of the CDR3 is TGCGCCAGCAGCTTGGATGTTTCAGGGGAGCTCCACTCTGGGGCCAACGTCCTGACTTTC. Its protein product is CASSLDVSGELHSGANVLTF.

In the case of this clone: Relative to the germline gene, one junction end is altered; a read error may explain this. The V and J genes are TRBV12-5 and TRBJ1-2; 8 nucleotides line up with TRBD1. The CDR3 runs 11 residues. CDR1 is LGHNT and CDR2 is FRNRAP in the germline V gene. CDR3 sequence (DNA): TGTGCTAGTGGTTTCCCACCTACAGGGGGCTTC. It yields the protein CASGFPPTGGF.

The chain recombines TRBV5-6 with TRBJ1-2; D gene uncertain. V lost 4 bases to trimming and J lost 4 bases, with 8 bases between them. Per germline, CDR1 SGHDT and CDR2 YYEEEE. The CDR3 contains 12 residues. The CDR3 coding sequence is TGTGCCAGCAGCCGGGAGCGCTATGGCTACACCTTC. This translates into CASSRERYGYTF.

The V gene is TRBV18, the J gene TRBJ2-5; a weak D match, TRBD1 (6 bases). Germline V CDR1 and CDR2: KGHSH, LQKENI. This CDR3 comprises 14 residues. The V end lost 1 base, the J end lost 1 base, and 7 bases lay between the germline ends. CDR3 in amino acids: CASSPQTGQETQYF. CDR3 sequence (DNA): TGTGCCAGCTCACCACAGACAGGCCAAGAGACCCAGTACTTC.

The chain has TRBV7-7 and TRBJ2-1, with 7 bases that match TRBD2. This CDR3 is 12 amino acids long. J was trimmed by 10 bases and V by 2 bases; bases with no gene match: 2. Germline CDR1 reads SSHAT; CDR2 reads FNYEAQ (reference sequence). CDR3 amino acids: CASSLSGGEQFF. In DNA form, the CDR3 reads TGTGCCAGCAGCTTATCCGGGGGGGAGCAGTTCTTC. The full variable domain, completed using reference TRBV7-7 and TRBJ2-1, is GAGVSQSPRYKVTKRGQDVTLRCDPISSHATLYWYQQALGQGPEFLTYFNYEAQPDKSGLPSDRFSAERPEGSISTLTIQRTEQRDSAMYRCASSLSGGEQFFGPGTRLTVL.

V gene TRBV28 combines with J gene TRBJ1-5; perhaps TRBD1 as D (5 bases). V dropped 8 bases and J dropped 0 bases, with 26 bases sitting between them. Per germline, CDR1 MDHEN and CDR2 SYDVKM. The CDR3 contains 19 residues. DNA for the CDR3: TGTGCCAGCCTTGAGGGGCGGGGTTGGGTTTATAATAGCAATCAGCCCCAGCATTTT. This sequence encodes CASLEGRGWVYNSNQPQHF.

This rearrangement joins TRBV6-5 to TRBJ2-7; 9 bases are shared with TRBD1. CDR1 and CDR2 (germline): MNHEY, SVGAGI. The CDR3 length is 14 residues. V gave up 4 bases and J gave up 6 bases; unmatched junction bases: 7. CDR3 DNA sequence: TGTGCCAGCAGTTTCCGGGACAGGGATGGCGAGCAGTACTTC. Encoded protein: CASSFRDRDGEQYF.

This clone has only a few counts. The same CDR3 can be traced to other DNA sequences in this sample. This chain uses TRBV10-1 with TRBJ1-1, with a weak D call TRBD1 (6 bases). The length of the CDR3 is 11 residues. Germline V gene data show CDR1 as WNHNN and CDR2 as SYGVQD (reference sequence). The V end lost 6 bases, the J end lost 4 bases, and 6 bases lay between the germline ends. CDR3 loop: CASSRGTEAFF. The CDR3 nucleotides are TGCGCCAGCAGCAGGGGCACTGAAGCTTTCTTT.

In DNA form, the CDR3 reads TGTGCCAGCGACAGTGAGAGCTCCTACGAGCAGTACTTC. It codes for CASDSESSYEQYF. The chain combines TRBV6-6 with TRBJ2-7, with a possible D match to TRBD1 (5 bases). The V end was cut by 8 bases, the J end by 0 bases, with 11 bases between. This CDR3 region has 13 residues. Germline V gene data show CDR1 as MNHNY and CDR2 as SVGAGI (reference sequence).

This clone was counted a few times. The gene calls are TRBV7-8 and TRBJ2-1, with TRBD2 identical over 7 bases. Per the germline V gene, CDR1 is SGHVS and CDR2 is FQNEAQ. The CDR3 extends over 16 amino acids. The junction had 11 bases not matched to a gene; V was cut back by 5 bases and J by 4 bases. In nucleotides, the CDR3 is TGTGCCAGCAGCCACTTTCGGGGGGTCAGGTACAATGAGCAGTTCTTC. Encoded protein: CASSHFRGVRYNEQFF.

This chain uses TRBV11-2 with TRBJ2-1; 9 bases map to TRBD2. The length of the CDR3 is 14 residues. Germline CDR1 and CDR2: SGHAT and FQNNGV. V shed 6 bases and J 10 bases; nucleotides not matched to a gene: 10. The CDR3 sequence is CASSRPGLAHEQFF. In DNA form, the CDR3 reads TGTGCCAGCAGTCGCCCGGGACTAGCTCACGAGCAGTTCTTC.

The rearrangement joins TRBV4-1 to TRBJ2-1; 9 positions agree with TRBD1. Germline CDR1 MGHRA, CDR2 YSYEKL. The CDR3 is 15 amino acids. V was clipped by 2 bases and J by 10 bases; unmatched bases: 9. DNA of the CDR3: TGCGCCAGCAGCCAACCGGGACAGGGATCACGGGAGCAGTTCTTC. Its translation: CASSQPGQGSREQFF.

In nucleotides, the CDR3 is TGTGCCAGCAGCCAAGATACCCCCGGACAGGCGGGTGAAAAACTGTTTTTT. It specifies CASSQDTPGQAGEKLFF. The chain uses TRBV4-2 and TRBJ1-4; 7 nucleotides align to TRBD1. This CDR3 has 17 residues. The V gene end was trimmed by 0 bases and the J gene end by 7 bases; junction bases not matched to a gene: 11. Germline values: CDR1 LGHNA, CDR2 YNFKEQ.

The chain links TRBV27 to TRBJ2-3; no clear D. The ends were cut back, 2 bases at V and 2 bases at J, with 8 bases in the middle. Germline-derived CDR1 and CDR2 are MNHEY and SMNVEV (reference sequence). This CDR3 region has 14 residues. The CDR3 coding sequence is TGTGCCAGCAGTTTAACGGGTTCCACAGATACGCAGTATTTT. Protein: CASSLTGSTDTQYF.

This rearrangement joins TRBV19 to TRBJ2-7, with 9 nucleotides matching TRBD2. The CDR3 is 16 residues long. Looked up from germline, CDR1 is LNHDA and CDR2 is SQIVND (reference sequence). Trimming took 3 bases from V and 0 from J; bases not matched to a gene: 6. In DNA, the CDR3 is TGTGCCAGTAGTATCTTTAGCGGGGGCGGCTCCTACGAGCAGTACTTC. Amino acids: CASSIFSGGGSYEQYF. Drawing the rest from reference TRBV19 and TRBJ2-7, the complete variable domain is DGGITQSPKYLFRKEGQNVTLSCEQNLNHDAMYWYRQDPGQGLRLIYYSQIVNDFQKGDIAEGYSVSREKKESFPLTVTSAQKNPTAFYLCASSIFSGGGSYEQYFGPGTRLTVT.

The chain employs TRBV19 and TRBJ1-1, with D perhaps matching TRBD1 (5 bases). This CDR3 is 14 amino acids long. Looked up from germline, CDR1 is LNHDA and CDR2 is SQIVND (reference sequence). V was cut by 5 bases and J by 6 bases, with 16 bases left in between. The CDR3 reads CASSVPGIGAEAFF. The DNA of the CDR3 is TGTGCCAGTAGTGTCCCAGGGATAGGGGCTGAAGCTTTCTTT.

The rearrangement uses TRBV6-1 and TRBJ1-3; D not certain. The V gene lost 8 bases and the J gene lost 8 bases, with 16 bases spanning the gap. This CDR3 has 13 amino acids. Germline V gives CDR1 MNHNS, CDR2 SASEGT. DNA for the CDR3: TGTGCCAGCCTCAGTGATCTGGTGGACACCATATATTTT. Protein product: CASLSDLVDTIYF.

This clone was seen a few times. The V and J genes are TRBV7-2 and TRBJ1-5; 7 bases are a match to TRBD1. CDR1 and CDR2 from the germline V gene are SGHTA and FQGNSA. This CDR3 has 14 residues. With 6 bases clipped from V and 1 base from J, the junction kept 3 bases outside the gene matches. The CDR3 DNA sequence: TGTGCCAGCAGTTGGGGACAGAGCAATCAGCCCCAGCATTTT. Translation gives CASSWGQSNQPQHF.

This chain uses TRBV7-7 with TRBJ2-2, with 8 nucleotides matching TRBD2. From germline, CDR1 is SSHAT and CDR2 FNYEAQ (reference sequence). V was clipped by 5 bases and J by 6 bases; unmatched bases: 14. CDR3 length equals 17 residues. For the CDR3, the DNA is TGTGCCAGCAGCACTGGTCCCCGGGGGGGGCCGTCCGGGGAGCTGTTTTTT. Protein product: CASSTGPRGGPSGELFF.

The CDR3 bases are TGTGCCAGCAGCCCAGGAGGCCAGGAGACCCAGTACTTC. Its translation is CASSPGGQETQYF. V and J are TRBV13 and TRBJ2-5; possible D gene TRBD2, 5 bases. This CDR3 contains 13 residues. The V gene lost 5 bases and the J gene lost 5 bases, with 12 bases spanning the gap. CDR1 PRHDT and CDR2 FYEKMQ come from the germline V gene (reference sequence).

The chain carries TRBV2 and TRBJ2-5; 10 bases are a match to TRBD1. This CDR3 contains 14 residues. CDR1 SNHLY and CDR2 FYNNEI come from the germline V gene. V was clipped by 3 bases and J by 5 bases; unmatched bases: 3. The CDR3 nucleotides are TGTGCCAGCAGTGAGACAGGGGGCTACGAGACCCAGTACTTC. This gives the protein CASSETGGYETQYF.

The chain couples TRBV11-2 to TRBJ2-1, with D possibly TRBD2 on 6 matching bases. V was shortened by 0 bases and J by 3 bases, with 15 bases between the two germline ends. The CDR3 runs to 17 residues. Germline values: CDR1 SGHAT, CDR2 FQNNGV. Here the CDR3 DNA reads TGTGCCAGCAGCTTAGATACGGATCTAGCGAGCTACAATGAGCAGTTCTTC. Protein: CASSLDTDLASYNEQFF.

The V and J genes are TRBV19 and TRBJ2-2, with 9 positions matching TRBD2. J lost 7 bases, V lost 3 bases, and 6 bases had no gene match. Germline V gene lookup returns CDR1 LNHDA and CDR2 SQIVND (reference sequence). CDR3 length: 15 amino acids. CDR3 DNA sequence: TGTGCCAGTAGTATCTCTAGCGGGGTGATCGGGGAGCTGTTTTTT. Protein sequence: CASSISSGVIGELFF.

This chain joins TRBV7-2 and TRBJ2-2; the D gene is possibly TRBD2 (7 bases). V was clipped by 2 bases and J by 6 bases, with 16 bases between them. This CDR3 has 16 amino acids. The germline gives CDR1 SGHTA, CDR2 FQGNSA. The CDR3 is CASSLRGGGSSGELFF. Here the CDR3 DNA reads TGTGCCAGCAGCTTACGGGGAGGGGGGTCTTCCGGGGAGCTGTTTTTT.

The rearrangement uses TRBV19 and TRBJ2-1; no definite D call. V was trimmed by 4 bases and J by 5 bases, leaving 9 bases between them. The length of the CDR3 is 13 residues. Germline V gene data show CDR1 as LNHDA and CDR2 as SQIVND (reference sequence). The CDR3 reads CASSKRQDNEQFF. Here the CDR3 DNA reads TGTGCCAGTAGTAAGAGACAAGACAATGAGCAGTTCTTC.

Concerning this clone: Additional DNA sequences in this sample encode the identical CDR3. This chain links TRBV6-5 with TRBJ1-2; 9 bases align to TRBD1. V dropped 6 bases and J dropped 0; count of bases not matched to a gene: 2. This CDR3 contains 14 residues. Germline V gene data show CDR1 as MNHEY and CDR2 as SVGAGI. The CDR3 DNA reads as TGTGCCAGCAGCCGACAGGGGGCTAACTATGGCTACACCTTC. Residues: CASSRQGANYGYTF.

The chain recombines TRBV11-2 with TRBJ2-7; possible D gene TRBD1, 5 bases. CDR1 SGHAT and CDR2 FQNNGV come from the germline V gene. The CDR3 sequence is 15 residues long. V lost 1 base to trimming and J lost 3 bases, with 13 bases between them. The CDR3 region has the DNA TGTGCCAGCAGCTTAGGACCAACAGGAGTCTACGAGCAGTACTTC. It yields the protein CASSLGPTGVYEQYF.

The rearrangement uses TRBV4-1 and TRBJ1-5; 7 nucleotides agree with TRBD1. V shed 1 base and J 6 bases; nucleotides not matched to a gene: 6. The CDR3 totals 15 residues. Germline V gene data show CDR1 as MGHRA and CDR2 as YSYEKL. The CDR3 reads CASSQGDRDGQPQHF. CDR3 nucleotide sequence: TGCGCCAGCAGCCAAGGAGACAGGGATGGTCAGCCCCAGCATTTT.